This T cell receptor (beta chain) comes out of a study of spatial heterogeneity in lung cancer (dated by TCRdb to between 2017 and 2020). General notes on the study: Beta-chain transcripts were consistently detected in greater numbers than alpha-chain transcripts, which likely reflected higher beta-chain transcript abundance. In tumor regions, TCR transcript counts showed a strong correlation with a T cell transcriptional module score from matched bulk RNA-seq. In non-small cell lung cancer, the study made a quantitative comparison of TCR alpha and beta repertoires among multiple tumor regions, matched nontumor lung and blood. In the raw uncorrected reads, each unique combination of TCR and UMI appeared on average more than ten times. TCR repertoire features were related to nonsynonymous mutation counts determined by whole-exome sequencing of tumor tissue. At surgery, both alpha and beta chains were TCR-sequenced in 200 to 250 tumor regions, approximately 64 matched nontumor lung samples and just over 55 PBMC samples.

V is shortened by 0 bases, J by 2 bases, and the region joining them spans 11 bases. CDR1 and CDR2 are read off the germline V gene as LGHNA and YNFKEQ. The CDR3 covers 16 residues, taking in both the cysteine and the phenylalanine. The only DNA kept is the CDR3, 48 bases in frame from the first base. This clonotype has a handful of counts. It has no known antigen specificity. Per-base qualities were not stored, and no clone one base away is much larger. Library construction relied on 5' RACE. Sequenced using a NextSeq 500. The TCR library protocol attached a unique molecular identifier to each TCR cDNA molecule to allow correction of PCR and sequencing errors. The authors processed their data as follows. TCR identification, UMI-based error correction and CDR3 extraction were all carried out with Decombinator tools. Expanded TCRs were defined as those above a frequency of 2 per 1,000, corresponding to the top 1% of the tumor frequency distribution. Expanded tumor TCRs statistically deemed absent (corrected P<0.05) from at least one tumor region were classed as regional, and all other expanded tumor TCRs were classed as ubiquitous. Each repertoire was subsampled 100 times to 5,000 TCRs, after which Renyi diversity was computed with the R vegan package. CDR3 similarity networks were built from amino acid triplet string-kernel similarity, with CDR3s being connected when pairwise similarity was above 0.82. In TCRdb, the public reads were trimmed at Q25 with fastp and aligned with MiXCR, with productive beta chains retained. Each entry merges the rows of one CDR3 protein and shows their most common DNA and genes. The authors' filters were not applied to this entry. Counted in this sample were 12,000 or so distinct CDR3 sequences; 4.5% to 5.5% of them appeared once. The top ten constitute 25% of the sample.

The investigation overall reported the following: Additional single-cell paired TCR alpha and beta sequencing was considered necessary to confirm, at a functional level, the hypothesis that regional TCRs recognize regional mutations. The count of ubiquitous expanded TCRs correlated with the count of ubiquitous nonsynonymous mutations, and the count of regional expanded TCRs correlated with the count of regional nonsynonymous mutations. TCR-seq coverage of tumor T cells was estimated at only roughly 6.5% for alpha chains and around 14% for beta chains. The tumor nonsynonymous mutation count correlated with the number of expanded alpha and beta TCRs within the tumor.

This specimen's time point label, per the study, means: sample taken at primary tumor resection. Donors were around 71 patients with early-stage, untreated non-small cell lung cancer from the lung TRACERx cohort. Without any cell sorting, TCR sequencing was performed on whole RNA extracted either from tumor and nontumor lung tissue or from cryopreserved PBMC samples. A patient was chosen for TCR sequencing only when enough RNA was available from at least two tumor regions. Before selection, tumor and adjacent nontumor lung specimens were reviewed by a lung pathologist. The receptor's source is a male donor with early-stage non-small cell lung cancer. This material consisted of lung tumor tissue, taken at surgery. This receptor chain uses TRBV4-2 and TRBJ2-1; the D region possibly corresponds to TRBD1 (6 bases align). The CDR3 region reads CASSQDTRQAYNEQFF. The bases read TGTGCCAGCAGCCAAGATACCCGACAGGCCTACAATGAGCAGTTCTTC.